This T cell receptor (beta chain) was captured in a study of T cell changes during pregnancy in multiple sclerosis. This clone was seen once. V gave up 5 bases and J gave up 1 base; unmatched junction bases: 5. This CDR3 spans 16 amino acids. In germline, CDR1 is SGHVS, CDR2 FNYEAQ. Method: immunoSEQ multiplex PCR; TCRdb's copy keeps in-frame clones and lacks some. The sample lists some 17,000 clones, 88% occurring once. This TCR was sampled from a female donor in good health, enrolled as a control in a pregnancy study. The chain uses TRBV7-6 and TRBJ2-7; 13 bases map to TRBD2. The sample was CD8+ T cells from peripheral blood mononuclear cells, taken after pregnancy. In DNA form, the CDR3 reads TGTGCCAGCAGCAAAGGACTAGCGGGAGAGTCCTACGAGCAGTACTTC. It yields the protein CASSKGLAGESYEQYF.